This TCR beta chain came from a study of T cells in Graves' hyperthyroidism and ophthalmopathy. Findings and limits, study-wide: The model foresaw ophthalmopathy a median around 6 months prior to onset. The authors' 13 V-J model separated ophthalmopathy from stable hyperthyroidism.

Note on this clonotype: Antigen: not known.

Exclusion of a patient resulted from uncontrolled infection, other autoimmune disease, pregnancy or lactation. Diagnostic assessment was based on clinical symptoms, serum thyroxine and TRAb, thyroid ultrasound and orbital computed tomography. Germline lookup yields CDR1 DFQATT and CDR2 SNEGSKA (reference sequence). The CDR3 runs 14 residues. Trimming stripped 6 bases from V and 2 bases from J, with 16 bases between. Regions amplified from RNA transcripts were the TCR beta CDR3 regions. Carried out on the TCR CDR3, a first-round RT-PCR used the HTBI primer set. MiXCR was run by TCRdb on the multiplex PCR reads, yielding one entry per CDR3 protein. The repertoire consists of a few hundred thousand distinct CDR3 sequences, with around 50% occurring once and the leading ten covering about 40%.

This TCR was sampled from an adult woman with Graves' disease, either hyperthyroidism or ophthalmopathy (not recorded which). The V gene is TRBV20-1, the J gene TRBJ1-1; no clear D. Sequenced input: peripheral blood or thyroid tissue (not recorded which). The CDR3 loop reads CSAGTAFGNTEAFF. In DNA, the CDR3 is TGCAGTGCCGGAACGGCCTTTGGAAACACTGAAGCTTTCTTT.